The 24 T cell receptor beta chains in this list originate from one sample, sequenced in a study of T cells in tuberculosis. TCRdb keeps only in-frame clones here, not all; method: immunoSEQ multiplex PCR. This sample yields 25,000 to 35,000 clones, of which around 94% are seen a single time; around 8.5% belongs to the top ten. Source material: PBMCs. These receptors came from a donor aged 5-35 years with latent tuberculosis or without tuberculosis infection.

The genes are TRBV7-9 and TRBJ2-1; D is uncertain. The CDR3 has 15 residues. V gave up 6 bases and J gave up 9 bases, with 21 bases separating them. From germline, CDR1 is SEHNR and CDR2 FQNEAQ (reference sequence). CDR3: CASSRRAMASGEQFF. The CDR3 DNA sequence: TGTGCCAGCAGTCGCCGCGCCATGGCGTCAGGTGAGCAGTTCTTC.

The CDR3 sequence is CASSDTGGYEQYF. CDR3 nucleotides: TGCGCCAGCAGTGACACAGGGGGCTACGAGCAGTACTTC. J is TRBJ2-7 and V is TRBV10-1; 8 nucleotides match TRBD1. This CDR3 has 13 amino acids. Germline-derived CDR1 and CDR2 are WNHNN and SYGVQD (reference sequence). Trimming at V came to 3 bases and at J to 3 bases, leaving 1 base not matched to a gene.

The CDR3 loop reads CASSLAGTLNTGELFF. The CDR3 nucleotides read TGTGCCAGCAGCTTAGCGGGGACTTTGAACACCGGGGAGCTGTTTTTT. The chain carries TRBV11-2 and TRBJ2-2, with D perhaps matching TRBD2 (6 bases). The germline V and J ends were trimmed by 1 base and 1 base, with 10 bases remaining between them. Germline CDR1 reads SGHAT; CDR2 reads FQNNGV. The CDR3 length is 16 residues.

The chain uses TRBV7-3 and TRBJ1-1; TRBD1 might be the D (6 bases). V lost 3 bases to trimming and J lost 4 bases, with 9 bases between them. The length of the CDR3 is 13 residues. Germline CDR1 reads SGHTA; CDR2 reads FQGTGA. CDR3 in amino acids: CASSFRGPTEAFF. CDR3 in DNA: TGTGCCAGCAGCTTCAGGGGCCCCACTGAAGCTTTCTTT. The complete variable domain, with remaining parts taken from reference TRBV7-3 and TRBJ1-1, reads GAGVSQTPSNKVTEKGKYVELRCDPISGHTALYWYRQSLGQGPEFLIYFQGTGAADDSGLPNDRFFAVRPEGSVSTLKIQRTERGDSAVYLCASSFRGPTEAFFGQGTRLTVV.

The table lists this clone with a count of one. The chain uses TRBV14 and TRBJ2-2, with unresolved D. Trimming stripped 5 bases from V and 0 bases from J, with 7 bases between. Germline V gene sequence: CDR1 SGHDN, CDR2 FVKESK. The CDR3 totals 14 residues. In nucleotides, the CDR3 is TGTGCCAGCAGCGACAAGGCGAACACCGGGGAGCTGTTTTTT. As protein: CASSDKANTGELFF. Combining the CDR3 with reference TRBV14 and TRBJ2-2 gives the whole variable domain EAGVTQFPSHSVIEKGQTVTLRCDPISGHDNLYWYRRVMGKEIKFLLHFVKESKQDESGMPNNRFLAERTGGTYSTLKVQPAELEDSGVYFCASSDKANTGELFFGEGSRLTVL.

V usage is TRBV19 and J usage is TRBJ1-4; D might be TRBD1 (5 bases). V was cut by 4 bases and J by 4 bases, with 7 bases left in between. Germline loops: CDR1 LNHDA, CDR2 SQIVND (reference sequence). CDR3 length equals 13 residues. CDR3 nucleotides: TGTGCCAGTAGTAAGACAGTTAATGAAAAACTGTTTTTT. It codes for CASSKTVNEKLFF.

The chain couples TRBV28 to TRBJ2-7, with TRBD2 as a possible D gene (6 bases). V was cut by 0 bases and J by 6 bases, with 12 bases left in between. Germline V gene sequence: CDR1 MDHEN, CDR2 SYDVKM. The CDR3 spans 14 residues. This chain's CDR3 is CASSLCLGGCEQYF. In DNA, the CDR3 is TGTGCCAGCAGTTTATGCTTGGGGGGTTGCGAGCAGTACTTC. Supplemented by reference TRBV28 and TRBJ2-7, the full variable domain reads DVKVTQSSRYLVKRTGEKVFLECVQDMDHENMFWYRQDPGLGLRLIYFSYDVKMKEKGDIPEGYSVSREKKERFSLILESASTNQTSMYLCASSLCLGGCEQYFGPGTRLTVT.

This rearrangement joins TRBV7-2 to TRBJ1-1; D is possibly TRBD1 (6 bases). V was clipped by 3 bases and J by 3 bases, with 11 bases between them. The CDR3 is 14 amino acids. The germline V gene encodes CDR1 SGHTA and CDR2 FQGNSA. DNA of the CDR3: TGTGCCAGCAGCTTGCGGGGGGCGTACACTGAAGCTTTCTTT. Translating gives CASSLRGAYTEAFF.

The chain has TRBV19 and TRBJ2-5; 13 bases are shared with TRBD2. The CDR3 totals 18 residues. CDR1 and CDR2 (germline): LNHDA, SQIVND (reference sequence). The junction had 10 bases not matched to a gene; V was cut back by 1 base and J by 5 bases. CDR3 nucleotides: TGTGCCAGTAGTATAGTGTTATCGACTAGCGGGAGGTTTGAGACCCAGTACTTC. Translating gives CASSIVLSTSGRFETQYF.

In its sample, this clone is medium-sized. Distinct nucleotide sequences in the sample also encode this CDR3. This rearrangement joins TRBV5-1 to TRBJ1-5, with D unclear. CDR1 is SGHRS and CDR2 is YFSETQ in the germline V gene. The CDR3 loop spans 14 amino acids. Trimming removed 2 bases at V and 2 bases at J, with 8 bases between. CDR3 loop: CASSLFGGNQPQHF. DNA for the CDR3: TGCGCCAGCAGCTTATTCGGGGGCAATCAGCCCCAGCATTTT.

V and J are TRBV12-5 and TRBJ1-5; tentatively, D is TRBD1 (6 bases). The CDR3 runs 16 residues. Germline CDR1 reads LGHNT; CDR2 reads FRNRAP. V was cut by 0 bases and J by 5 bases, with 14 bases left in between. The CDR3 loop is CASGLVLGRGDQPQHF. CDR3 bases: TGTGCTAGTGGTTTGGTACTGGGCAGGGGAGATCAGCCCCAGCATTTT.

The genes are TRBV11-2 and TRBJ1-4; TRBD1 matches at 9 bases. There are 15 residues in the CDR3. With V trimmed by 5 bases and J by 8 bases, 9 bases remained unmatched. CDR1 is SGHAT, CDR2 FQNNGV, per germline. The DNA of the CDR3 is TGTGCCAGCAGCCTCACAGGGGGCTGGGGAGAAAAACTGTTTTTT. Protein: CASSLTGGWGEKLFF.

This rearrangement joins TRBV6-6 to TRBJ2-3; D is unresolved. This CDR3 has 16 residues. Germline V gene sequence: CDR1 MNHNY, CDR2 SVGAGI (reference sequence). V lost 2 bases and J lost 1, with 13 bases in between. CDR3 nucleotides: TGTGCCAGCAGTTACGGCCTTGGCCTGGGCACAGATACGCAGTATTTT. Translation gives CASSYGLGLGTDTQYF.

The chain combines TRBV15 with TRBJ1-4; the match to TRBD1 covers 10 bases. CDR1 is LNHNV, CDR2 YYDKDF, per germline (reference sequence). J gave up 3 bases and V 0 bases, and 7 bases lay outside the gene matches. CDR3 length: 18 residues. Here the CDR3 reads CATSRDTGQGKANEKLFF. CDR3 bases: TGTGCCACCAGCAGAGACACGGGACAGGGGAAAGCTAATGAAAAACTGTTTTTT. Together with reference TRBV15 and TRBJ1-4, the CDR3 gives the full variable domain: DAMVIQNPRYQVTQFGKPVTLSCSQTLNHNVMYWYQQKSSQAPKLLFHYYDKDFNNEADTPDNFQSRRPNTSFCFLDIRSPGLGDTAMYLCATSRDTGQGKANEKLFFGSGTQLSVL.

This rearrangement joins TRBV27 to TRBJ2-1, with TRBD1 identical over 12 bases. The CDR3 is made up of 16 amino acids. CDR1 is MNHEY, CDR2 SMNVEV, per germline (reference sequence). J gave up 10 bases and V 6 bases, and 13 bases lay outside the gene matches. As DNA, the CDR3 is TGTGCCAGCAGCCAAAAGACGGGACAGGGGGCAAGGGAGCAGTTCTTC. It is translated as CASSQKTGQGAREQFF.

This clone has only one observation. The V call is TRBV18, the J call TRBJ2-3; weak D call: TRBD1 (5 bases). The germline CDR1 and CDR2 sequences are KGHSH and LQKENI. The V and J ends lost 6 bases and 2 bases respectively, with 9 bases between them. The CDR3 runs to 13 residues. As DNA, the CDR3 is TGTGCCAGCTCCGAAGGGGTCACAGATACGCAGTATTTT. It specifies CASSEGVTDTQYF.

V and J are TRBV30 and TRBJ1-1; 7 nucleotides line up with TRBD1. This CDR3 is 14 amino acids long. CDR1 and CDR2 from the germline V gene are GTSNPN and SVGIG (reference sequence). Trimming took 4 bases from V and 0 from J; bases not matched to a gene: 5. CDR3 region: CAWTRGGLNTEAFF. CDR3 bases: TGTGCCTGGACTCGAGGGGGCCTGAACACTGAAGCTTTCTTT.

The chain combines TRBV4-3 with TRBJ2-1; 11 bases align to TRBD2. The CDR3 length is 18 residues. CDR1 is LGHNA and CDR2 is YSLEER in the germline V gene. The trim removed 0 bases at V and 9 bases at J, leaving 13 bases unmatched. The CDR3 DNA reads as TGCGCCAGCAGCCAAGAAGGATTGGTACTAGCGGGAGCGTTTGAGCAGTTCTTC. It encodes CASSQEGLVLAGAFEQFF.

This sequence joins TRBV6-1 and TRBJ2-4; perhaps TRBD1 as D (5 bases). The CDR3 consists of 11 residues. With 7 bases removed from V and 8 bases from J, the gap between germline ends came to 9 bases. Germline loops: CDR1 MNHNS, CDR2 SASEGT. The CDR3 DNA reads TGTGCCAGCACCAGGGATTACATTCAGTACTTC. As protein: CASTRDYIQYF.

The gene calls are TRBV10-3 and TRBJ2-1, with D maybe TRBD2 (6 bases). Trimming removed 0 bases from V and 9 bases from J, with 15 bases in between. Germline CDR1 ENHRY, CDR2 SYGVKD. The CDR3 extends over 15 amino acids. In DNA form, the CDR3 reads TGTGCCATCAGTGAGTCAGGGCTAGCGTATAGTGAGCAGTTCTTC. Translated: CAISESGLAYSEQFF.

This chain uses TRBV6-4 with TRBJ2-1; 9 bases map to TRBD2. The CDR3 extends over 15 amino acids. Per germline, CDR1 MRHNA and CDR2 SNTAGT. V lost 4 bases and J lost 4; bases outside the gene matches: 5. CDR3 bases: TGTGCCAGCAGTGTATCTAGCGGGGATTACAATGAGCAGTTCTTC. Its translation: CASSVSSGDYNEQFF.

This clone was seen only once. This chain connects TRBV19 to TRBJ1-1; D uncertain. This CDR3 comprises 15 residues. The V end lost 3 bases, the J end lost 4 bases, and 15 bases lay between the germline ends. CDR1 is LNHDA, CDR2 SQIVND, per germline (reference sequence). In DNA form, the CDR3 reads TGTGCCAGTAGTATTTATGAGGGAGGATTCACTGAAGCTTTCTTT. It yields the protein CASSIYEGGFTEAFF. The entire variable domain, with the rest obtained from reference TRBV19 and TRBJ1-1, is as follows: DGGITQSPKYLFRKEGQNVTLSCEQNLNHDAMYWYRQDPGQGLRLIYYSQIVNDFQKGDIAEGYSVSREKKESFPLTVTSAQKNPTAFYLCASSIYEGGFTEAFFGQGTRLTVV.

V is TRBV19 and J is TRBJ2-2, with a tentative D call TRBD2 (5 bases). Deletions cut 6 bases from V and 3 bases from J, with 11 bases between. This CDR3 comprises 14 residues. The germline V gene has CDR1 LNHDA and CDR2 SQIVND (reference sequence). CDR3 sequence reads: CASRARAYTGELFF. The CDR3 DNA follows: TGTGCCAGTAGGGCGCGGGCTTACACCGGGGAGCTGTTTTTT.

The rearrangement joins TRBV5-1 to TRBJ2-2, with TRBD2 matching over 14 bases. The trim removed 4 bases at V and 7 bases at J, leaving 6 bases unmatched. Germline V lookup: CDR1 SGHRS, CDR2 YFSETQ. The CDR3 covers 16 residues. The CDR3 loop is CASSPTSGRAHGELFF. The DNA of the CDR3 is TGCGCCAGCAGCCCGACTAGCGGGAGGGCCCACGGGGAGCTGTTTTTT.